The 5 T cell receptor beta chains listed next were all sequenced from one sample in a study of OX40 agonist ivuxolimab in advanced cancers. Some clones are missing from TCRdb's copy, which holds only in-frame ones; the method was immunoSEQ multiplex PCR. The data hold around 110,000 clones, with approximately 90% observed a single time. Sequencing used CD4+ or CD8+ T cells sorted from blood, obtained in a trial of the OX40 agonist ivuxolimab. These TCRs come from an adult with an advanced solid tumor such as melanoma, head and neck, liver or kidney cancer.

This chain connects TRBV29-1 to TRBJ2-7; possibly TRBD2 for D (5 bases). V was shortened by 4 bases and J by 5 bases, with 9 bases between the two germline ends. The CDR3 has 11 amino acids. Germline loops: CDR1 SQVTM, CDR2 ANQGSEA. CDR3 bases: TGCAGCGTTGGGGCTAGCCACGAGCAGTACTTC. Translation: CSVGASHEQYF.

This rearrangement joins TRBV7-9 to TRBJ1-1; no clear D gene. Germline values: CDR1 SEHNR, CDR2 FQNEAQ (reference sequence). The V end was cut by 7 bases, the J end by 2 bases, with 11 bases between. The CDR3 is made up of 13 amino acids. The CDR3 bases are TGTGCCAGCACCCTTCTTGTCAACACTGAAGCTTTCTTT. Protein: CASTLLVNTEAFF. The variable domain in full, completed from reference TRBV7-9 and TRBJ1-1, reads DTGVSQNPRHKITKRGQNVTFRCDPISEHNRLYWYRQTLGQGPEFLTYFQNEAQLEKSRLLSDRFSAERPKGSFSTLEIQRTEQGDSAMYLCASTLLVNTEAFFGQGTRLTVV.

The V gene is TRBV30, the J gene TRBJ2-5; 8 positions agree with TRBD1. Germline V gene lookup returns CDR1 GTSNPN and CDR2 SVGIG (reference sequence). V lost 5 bases and J lost 3; bases outside the gene matches: 8. CDR3 length equals 14 residues. CDR3 in amino acids: CAWGQGRIKETQYF. The DNA for the CDR3 is TGTGCCTGGGGACAGGGCCGGATCAAAGAGACCCAGTACTTC.

Regarding this clone: At one boundary the junction diverges from the germline segment, which might be a read error. The CDR3 sequence is CASSLVGRPDTQYF. CDR3 nucleotide sequence: TGTGCTAGCAGCTTAGTTGGGCGCCCAGATACGCAGTATTTT. The chain recombines TRBV7-7 with TRBJ2-3; D remains ambiguous. Germline V gene lookup returns CDR1 SSHAT and CDR2 FNYEAQ (reference sequence). This CDR3 region has 14 residues.

The chain joins TRBV7-6 to TRBJ2-1, with 11 bases that match TRBD2. CDR3 length equals 15 residues. V shed 1 base, J shed 7 bases, and the junction held 3 bases outside the gene matches. CDR1 is SGHVS and CDR2 is FNYEAQ in the germline V gene. The chain's CDR3 is CASSLVAGGPNEQFF. DNA of the CDR3: TGTGCCAGCAGCTTAGTAGCGGGAGGGCCAAATGAGCAGTTCTTC.